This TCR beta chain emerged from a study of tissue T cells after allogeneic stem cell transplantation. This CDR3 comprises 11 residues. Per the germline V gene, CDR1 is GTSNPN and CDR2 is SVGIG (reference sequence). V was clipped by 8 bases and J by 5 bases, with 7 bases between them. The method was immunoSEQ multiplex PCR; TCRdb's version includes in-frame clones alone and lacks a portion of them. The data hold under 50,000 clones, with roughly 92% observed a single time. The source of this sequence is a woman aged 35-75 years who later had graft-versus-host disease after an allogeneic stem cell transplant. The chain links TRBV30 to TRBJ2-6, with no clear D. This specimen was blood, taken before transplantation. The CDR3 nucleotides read TGTGCCGGCCGGAGGGCCAACGTCCTGACTTTC. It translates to CAGRRANVLTF.